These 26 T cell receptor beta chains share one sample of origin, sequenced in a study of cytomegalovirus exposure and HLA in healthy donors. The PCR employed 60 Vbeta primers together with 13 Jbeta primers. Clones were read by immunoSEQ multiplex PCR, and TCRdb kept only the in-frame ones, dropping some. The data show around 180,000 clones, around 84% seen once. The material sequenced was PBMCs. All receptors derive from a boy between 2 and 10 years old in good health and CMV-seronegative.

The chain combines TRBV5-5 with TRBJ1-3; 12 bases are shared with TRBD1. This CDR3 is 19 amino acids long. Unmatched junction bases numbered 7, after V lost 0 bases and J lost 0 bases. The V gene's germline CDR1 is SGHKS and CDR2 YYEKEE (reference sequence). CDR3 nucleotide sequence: TGTGCCAGCAGCTTGGTCCCGGGACAGGGGGCCGGCTCTGGAAACACCATATATTTT. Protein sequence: CASSLVPGQGAGSGNTIYF.

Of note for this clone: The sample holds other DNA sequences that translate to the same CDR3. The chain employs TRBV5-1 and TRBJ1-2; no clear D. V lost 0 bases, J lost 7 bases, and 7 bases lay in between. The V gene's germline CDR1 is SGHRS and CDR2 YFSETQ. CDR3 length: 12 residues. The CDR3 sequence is CASSLESGGYTF. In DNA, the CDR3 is TGCGCCAGCAGCTTGGAGTCGGGTGGCTACACCTTC.

The DNA for the CDR3 is TGTGCCAGCAGTTACGGACTAGCGGTCTGGGGGGGTGAGCAGTTCTTC. Translation: CASSYGLAVWGGEQFF. The V call is TRBV6-5, the J call TRBJ2-1, with 10 bases fitting TRBD2. With 2 bases clipped from V and 9 bases from J, the junction kept 10 bases outside the gene matches. The V gene's germline CDR1 is MNHEY and CDR2 SVGAGI. The CDR3 loop spans 16 amino acids.

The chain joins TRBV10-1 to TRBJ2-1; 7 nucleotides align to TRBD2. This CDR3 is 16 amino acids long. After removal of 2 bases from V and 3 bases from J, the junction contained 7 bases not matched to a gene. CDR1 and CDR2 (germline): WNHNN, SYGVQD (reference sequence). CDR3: CASSEARGLGYNEQFF. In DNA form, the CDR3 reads TGCGCCAGCAGTGAGGCCAGAGGACTAGGCTACAATGAGCAGTTCTTC.

CDR3 DNA: TGTGCCAGCAGCTTCGGGGTCTCTGGAAACACCATATATTTT. This gives the protein CASSFGVSGNTIYF. V is TRBV7-2 and J is TRBJ1-3; D is undetermined. Per the germline V gene, CDR1 is SGHTA and CDR2 is FQGNSA. Trimming left V 3 bases short and J 0 bases short, with 6 bases between. This CDR3 has 14 amino acids.

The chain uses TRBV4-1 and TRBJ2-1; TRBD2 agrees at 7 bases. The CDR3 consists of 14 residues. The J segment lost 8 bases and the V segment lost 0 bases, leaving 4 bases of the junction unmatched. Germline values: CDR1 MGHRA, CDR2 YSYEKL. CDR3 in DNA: TGCGCCAGCAGCCAAGAAAGCGGGATCGATGAGCAGTTCTTC. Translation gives CASSQESGIDEQFF.

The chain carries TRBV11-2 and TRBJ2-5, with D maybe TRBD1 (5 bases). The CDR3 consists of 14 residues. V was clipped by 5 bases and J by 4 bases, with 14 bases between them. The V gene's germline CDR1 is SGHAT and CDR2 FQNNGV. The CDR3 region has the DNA TGTGCCAGCAGCGGAGCCGACAGTTCAGAGACCCAGTACTTC. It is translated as CASSGADSSETQYF.

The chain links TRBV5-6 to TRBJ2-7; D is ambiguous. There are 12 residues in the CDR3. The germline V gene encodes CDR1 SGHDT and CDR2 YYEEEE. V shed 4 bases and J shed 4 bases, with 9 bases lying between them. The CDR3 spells CASSLDTYEQYV. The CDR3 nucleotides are TGTGCCAGCAGCCTAGATACTTACGAGCAGTACGTC.

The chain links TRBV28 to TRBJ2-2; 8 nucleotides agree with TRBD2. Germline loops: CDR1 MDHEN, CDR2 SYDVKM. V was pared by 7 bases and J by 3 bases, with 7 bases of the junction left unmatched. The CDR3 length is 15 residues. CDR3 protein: CASIRAGVHTGELFF. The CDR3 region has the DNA TGTGCCAGCATTAGAGCGGGGGTGCACACCGGGGAGCTGTTTTTT.

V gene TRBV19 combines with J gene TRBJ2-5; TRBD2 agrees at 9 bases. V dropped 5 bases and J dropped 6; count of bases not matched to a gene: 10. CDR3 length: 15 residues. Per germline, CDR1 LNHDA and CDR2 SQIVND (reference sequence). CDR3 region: CASSPQGLALQTQYF. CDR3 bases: TGTGCCAGTAGTCCCCAGGGACTAGCATTGCAGACCCAGTACTTC.

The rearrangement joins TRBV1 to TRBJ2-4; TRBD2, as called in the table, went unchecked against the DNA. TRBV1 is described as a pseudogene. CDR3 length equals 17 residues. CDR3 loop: CTSSQFLLTGGRDIQYF. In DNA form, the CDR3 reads TGCACCAGCAGTCAGTTCCTATTGACCGGGGGGAGGGACATTCAGTACTTC.

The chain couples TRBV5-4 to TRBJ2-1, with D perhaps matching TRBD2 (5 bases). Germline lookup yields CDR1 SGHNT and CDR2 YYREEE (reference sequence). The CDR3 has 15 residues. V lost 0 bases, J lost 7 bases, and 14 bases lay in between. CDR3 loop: CASSLALGSGNEQFF. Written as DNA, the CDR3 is TGTGCCAGCAGCTTGGCTTTGGGGAGTGGGAATGAGCAGTTCTTC.

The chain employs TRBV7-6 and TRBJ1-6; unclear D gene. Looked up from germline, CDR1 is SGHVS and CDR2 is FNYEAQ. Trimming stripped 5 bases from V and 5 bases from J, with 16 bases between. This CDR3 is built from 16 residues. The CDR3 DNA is TGTGCCAGCAGCCCAGGCTCCCGGGGAGATAATTCACCCCTCCACTTT. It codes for CASSPGSRGDNSPLHF. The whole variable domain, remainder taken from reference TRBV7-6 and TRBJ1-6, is GAGVSQSPRYKVTKRGQDVALRCDPISGHVSLYWYRQALGQGPEFLTYFNYEAQQDKSGLPNDRFSAERPEGSISTLTIQRTEQRDSAMYRCASSPGSRGDNSPLHFGNGTRLTVT.

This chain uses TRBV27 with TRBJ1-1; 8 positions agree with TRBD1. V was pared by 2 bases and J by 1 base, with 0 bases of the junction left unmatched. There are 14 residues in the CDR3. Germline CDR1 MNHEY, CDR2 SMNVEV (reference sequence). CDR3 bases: TGTGCCAGCAGTTTACAGGGGGCGAACACTGAAGCTTTCTTT. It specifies CASSLQGANTEAFF.

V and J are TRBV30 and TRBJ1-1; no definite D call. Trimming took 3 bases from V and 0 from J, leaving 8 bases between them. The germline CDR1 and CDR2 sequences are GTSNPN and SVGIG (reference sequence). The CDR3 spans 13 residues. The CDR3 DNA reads TGTGCCTGGAGGGAGGGCTTGAACACTGAAGCTTTCTTT. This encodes CAWREGLNTEAFF.

Here the CDR3 reads CASSDIRQVVGNYGYTF. Here the CDR3 DNA reads TGTGCCAGCAGTGACATTCGACAGGTCGTCGGTAACTATGGCTACACCTTC. The rearrangement joins TRBV2 to TRBJ1-2; D perhaps matches TRBD1 (6 bases). Trimming cost V 3 bases and J 1 base, with 18 bases left between them. The CDR3 is made up of 17 amino acids. CDR1 is SNHLY and CDR2 is FYNNEI in the germline V gene.

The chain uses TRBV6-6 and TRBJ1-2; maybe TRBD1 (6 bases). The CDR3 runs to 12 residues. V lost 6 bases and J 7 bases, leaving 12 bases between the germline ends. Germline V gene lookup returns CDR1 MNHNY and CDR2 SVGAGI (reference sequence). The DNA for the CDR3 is TGTGCCAGCAGAACCCGACAGGCTGGCTACACCTTC. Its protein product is CASRTRQAGYTF.

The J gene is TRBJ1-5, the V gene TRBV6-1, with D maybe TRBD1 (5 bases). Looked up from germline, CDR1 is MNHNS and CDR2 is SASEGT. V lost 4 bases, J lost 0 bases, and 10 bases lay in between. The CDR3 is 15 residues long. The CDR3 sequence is CASSGSRDSNQPQHF. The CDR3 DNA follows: TGTGCCAGCAGTGGGTCCAGGGATAGCAATCAGCCCCAGCATTTT.

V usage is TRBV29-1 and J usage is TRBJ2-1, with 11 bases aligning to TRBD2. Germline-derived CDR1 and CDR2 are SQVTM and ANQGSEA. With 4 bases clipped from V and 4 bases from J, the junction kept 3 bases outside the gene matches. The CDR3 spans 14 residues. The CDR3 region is CSVVRTSGYNEQFF. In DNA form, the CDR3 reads TGCAGCGTTGTGAGGACTAGCGGGTACAATGAGCAGTTCTTC.

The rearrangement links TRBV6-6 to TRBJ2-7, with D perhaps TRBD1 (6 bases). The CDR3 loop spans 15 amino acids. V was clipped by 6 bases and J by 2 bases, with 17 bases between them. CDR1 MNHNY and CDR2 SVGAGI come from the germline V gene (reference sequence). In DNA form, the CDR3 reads TGTGCCAGCAGAAACAGGGCGGAAATTACCTACGAGCAGTACTTC. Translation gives CASRNRAEITYEQYF.

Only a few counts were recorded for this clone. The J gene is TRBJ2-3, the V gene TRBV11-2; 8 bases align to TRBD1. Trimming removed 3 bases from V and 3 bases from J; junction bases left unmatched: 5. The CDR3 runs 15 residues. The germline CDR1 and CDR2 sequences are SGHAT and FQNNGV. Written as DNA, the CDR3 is TGTGCCAGCAGCTTCAGCAGGGGGCCGACAGATACGCAGTATTTT. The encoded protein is CASSFSRGPTDTQYF. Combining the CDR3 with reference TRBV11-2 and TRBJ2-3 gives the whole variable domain EAGVAQSPRYKIIEKRQSVAFWCNPISGHATLYWYQQILGQGPKLLIQFQNNGVVDDSQLPKDRFSAERLKGVDSTLKIQPAKLEDSAVYLCASSFSRGPTDTQYFGPGTRLTVL.

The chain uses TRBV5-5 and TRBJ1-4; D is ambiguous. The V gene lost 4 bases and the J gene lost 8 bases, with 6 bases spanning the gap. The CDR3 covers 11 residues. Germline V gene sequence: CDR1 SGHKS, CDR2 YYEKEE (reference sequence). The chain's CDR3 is CASSGGEKLFF. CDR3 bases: TGTGCCAGCAGCGGAGGGGAAAAACTGTTTTTT. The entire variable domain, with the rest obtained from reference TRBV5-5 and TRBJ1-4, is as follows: DAGVTQSPTHLIKTRGQQVTLRCSPISGHKSVSWYQQVLGQGPQFIFQYYEKEERGRGNFPDRFSARQFPNYSSELNVNALLLGDSALYLCASSGGEKLFFGSGTQLSVL.

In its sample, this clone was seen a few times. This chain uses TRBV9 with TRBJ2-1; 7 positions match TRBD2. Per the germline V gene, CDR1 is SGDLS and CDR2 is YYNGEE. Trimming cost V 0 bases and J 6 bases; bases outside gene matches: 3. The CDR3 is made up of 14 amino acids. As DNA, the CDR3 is TGTGCCAGCAGCGTAGATGGGGAGGGCAATGAGCAGTTCTTC. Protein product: CASSVDGEGNEQFF.

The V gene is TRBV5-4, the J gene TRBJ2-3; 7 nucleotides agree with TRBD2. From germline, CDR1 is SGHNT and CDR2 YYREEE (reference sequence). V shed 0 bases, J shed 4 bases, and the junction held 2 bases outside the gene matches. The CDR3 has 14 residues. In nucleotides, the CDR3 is TGTGCCAGCAGCTTGGGCGGGAGATCAGATACGCAGTATTTT. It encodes CASSLGGRSDTQYF.

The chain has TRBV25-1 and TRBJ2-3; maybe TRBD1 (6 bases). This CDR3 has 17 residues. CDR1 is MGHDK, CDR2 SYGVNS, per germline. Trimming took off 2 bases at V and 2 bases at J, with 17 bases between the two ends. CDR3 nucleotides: TGTGCCAGCAGTGAAGACAGGAGACCTTCTTCCACAGATACGCAGTATTTT. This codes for CASSEDRRPSSTDTQYF.

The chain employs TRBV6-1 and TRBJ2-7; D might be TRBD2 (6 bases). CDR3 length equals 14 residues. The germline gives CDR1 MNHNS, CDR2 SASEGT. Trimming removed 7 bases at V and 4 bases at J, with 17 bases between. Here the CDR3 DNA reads TGTGCCAGCACTCTTTGGGACTCCCAATACGAGCAGTACGTC. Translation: CASTLWDSQYEQYV.